This TCR beta chain was found in a study of T cell responses to AZD1222 COVID-19 vaccine. General study findings and limits: Spike-specific TCR breadth and depth went up after people got two AZD1222 doses. Clonal diversity may have been underestimated in mostly white British donors. A reported finding is that nearly half of spike-specific TCRs target unmutated variant regions. Only six or seven AZD1222 recipients tested seropositive at baseline.

Produced via immunoSEQ multiplex PCR; TCRdb's table is partial and in-frame only. Here the sample spans fewer than 200,000 clones, approximately 92% being singletons. The CDR3 extends over 16 amino acids. Germline lookup yields CDR1 SGHDT and CDR2 YYEEEE. Germline trimming cut 4 bases from V and 1 base from J; bases unmatched to any gene: 8. This clone showed up just once. The antigen remains undetermined. The sequencing here drew on peripheral blood, taken on day 0 of AZD1222 vaccination. The receptor was isolated from an adult in good health. The chain carries TRBV5-6 and TRBJ2-7; the match to TRBD2 covers 10 bases. CDR3: CASSRSVLAGSYEQYF. CDR3 bases: TGTGCCAGCAGCCGGAGCGTACTAGCGGGGTCCTACGAGCAGTACTTC.